This T cell receptor beta chain was profiled in a study of control samples from healthy donors and cancer patients. TCRdb's table, derived via immunoSEQ multiplex PCR, lists solely in-frame clones and lacks some. The table shows roughly 120,000 clones, with 90% to 95% occurring only once. Germline V gives CDR1 MNHNS, CDR2 SASEGT. Trimming took 2 bases from V and 7 from J, leaving 17 bases between them. The CDR3 consists of 15 residues. The sample consisted of blood. V and J are TRBV6-1 and TRBJ1-1; D is possibly TRBD1 (6 bases). The clonotype originates from a woman between 18 and 29 years old in good health. The CDR3 DNA follows: TGTGCCAGCAGTGAAACCAACAGGGCGGGGGATGAAGCTTTCTTT. Protein: CASSETNRAGDEAFF.